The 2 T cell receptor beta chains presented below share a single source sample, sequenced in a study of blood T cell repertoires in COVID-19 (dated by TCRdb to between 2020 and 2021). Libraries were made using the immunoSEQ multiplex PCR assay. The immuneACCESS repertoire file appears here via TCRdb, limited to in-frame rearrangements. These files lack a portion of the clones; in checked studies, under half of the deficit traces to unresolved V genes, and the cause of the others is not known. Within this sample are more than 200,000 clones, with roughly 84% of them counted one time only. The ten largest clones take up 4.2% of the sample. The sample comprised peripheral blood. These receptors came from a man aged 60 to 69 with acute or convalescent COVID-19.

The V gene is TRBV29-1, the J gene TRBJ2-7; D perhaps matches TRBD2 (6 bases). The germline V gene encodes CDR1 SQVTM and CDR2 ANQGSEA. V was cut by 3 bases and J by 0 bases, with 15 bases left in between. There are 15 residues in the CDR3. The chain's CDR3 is CSVEGGDSNSYEQYF. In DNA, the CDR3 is TGCAGCGTTGAGGGAGGAGATTCCAACTCCTACGAGCAGTACTTC.

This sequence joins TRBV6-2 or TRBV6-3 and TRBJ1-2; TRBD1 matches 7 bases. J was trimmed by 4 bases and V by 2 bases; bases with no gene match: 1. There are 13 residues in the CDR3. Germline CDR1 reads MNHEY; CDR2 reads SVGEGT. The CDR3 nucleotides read TGTGCCAGCAGTTACGGGACAGTCTATGGCTACACCTTC. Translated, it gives CASSYGTVYGYTF.